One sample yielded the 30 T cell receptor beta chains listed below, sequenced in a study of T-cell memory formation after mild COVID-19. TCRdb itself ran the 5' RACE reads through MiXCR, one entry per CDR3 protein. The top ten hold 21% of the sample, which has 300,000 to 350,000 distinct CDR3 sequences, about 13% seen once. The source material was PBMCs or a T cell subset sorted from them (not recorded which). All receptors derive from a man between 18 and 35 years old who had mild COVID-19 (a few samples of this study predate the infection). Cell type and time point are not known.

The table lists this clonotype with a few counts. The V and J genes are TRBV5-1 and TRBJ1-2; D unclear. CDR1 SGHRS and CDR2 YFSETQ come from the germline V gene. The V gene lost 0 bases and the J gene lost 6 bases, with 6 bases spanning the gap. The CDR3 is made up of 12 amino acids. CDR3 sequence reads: CASSLDAHGYTF. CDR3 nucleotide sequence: TGCGCCAGCAGCTTGGACGCTCATGGCTACACCTTC.

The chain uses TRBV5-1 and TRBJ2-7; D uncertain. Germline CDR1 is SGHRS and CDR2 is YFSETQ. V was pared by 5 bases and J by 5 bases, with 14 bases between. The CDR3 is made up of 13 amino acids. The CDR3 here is CASRPPEVDEQYF. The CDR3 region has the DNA TGCGCCAGCAGACCCCCTGAAGTCGACGAGCAGTACTTC.

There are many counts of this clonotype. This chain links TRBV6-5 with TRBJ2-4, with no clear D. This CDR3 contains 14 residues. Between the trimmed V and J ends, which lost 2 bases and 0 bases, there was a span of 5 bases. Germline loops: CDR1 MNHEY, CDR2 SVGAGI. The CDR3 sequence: CASSYDRAKNIQYF. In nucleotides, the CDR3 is TGTGCCAGCAGTTACGATAGAGCCAAAAACATTCAGTACTTC.

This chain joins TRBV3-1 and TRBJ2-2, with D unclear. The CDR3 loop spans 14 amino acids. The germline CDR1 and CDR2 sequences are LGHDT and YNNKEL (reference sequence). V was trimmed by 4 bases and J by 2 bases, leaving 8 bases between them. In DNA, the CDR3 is TGTGCCAGCAGCCCCCAGGTTAACACCGGGGAGCTGTTTTTT. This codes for CASSPQVNTGELFF.

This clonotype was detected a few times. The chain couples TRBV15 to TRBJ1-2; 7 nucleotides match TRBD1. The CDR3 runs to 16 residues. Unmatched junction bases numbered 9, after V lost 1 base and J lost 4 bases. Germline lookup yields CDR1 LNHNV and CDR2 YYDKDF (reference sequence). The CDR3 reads CATSRATGIGGYGYTF. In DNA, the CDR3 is TGTGCCACCAGCAGAGCGACAGGGATCGGAGGCTATGGCTACACCTTC.

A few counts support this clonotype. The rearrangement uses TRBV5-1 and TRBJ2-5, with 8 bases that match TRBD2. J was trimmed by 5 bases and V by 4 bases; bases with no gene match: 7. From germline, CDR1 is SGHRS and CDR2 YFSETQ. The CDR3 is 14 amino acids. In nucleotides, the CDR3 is TGCGCCAGCAGCCCGAGCGGGGGAATGGAGACCCAGTACTTC. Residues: CASSPSGGMETQYF.

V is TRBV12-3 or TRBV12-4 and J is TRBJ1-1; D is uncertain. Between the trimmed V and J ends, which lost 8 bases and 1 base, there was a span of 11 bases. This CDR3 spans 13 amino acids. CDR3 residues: CASAQERNTEAFF. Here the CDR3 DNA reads TGTGCCAGCGCCCAGGAAAGGAACACTGAAGCTTTCTTT.

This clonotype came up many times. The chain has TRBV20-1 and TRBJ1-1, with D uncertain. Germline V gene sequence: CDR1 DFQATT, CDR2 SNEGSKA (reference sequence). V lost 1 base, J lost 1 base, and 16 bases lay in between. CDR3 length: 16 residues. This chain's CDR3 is CSARGWIARRNTEAFF. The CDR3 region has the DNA TGCAGTGCTAGAGGTTGGATCGCCCGCCGGAACACTGAAGCTTTCTTT.

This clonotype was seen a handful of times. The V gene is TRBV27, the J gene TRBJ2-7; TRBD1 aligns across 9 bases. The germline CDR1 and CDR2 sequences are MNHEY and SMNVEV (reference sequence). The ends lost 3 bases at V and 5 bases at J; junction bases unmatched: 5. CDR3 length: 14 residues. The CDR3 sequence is CASSLGQGTDEQYF. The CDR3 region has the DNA TGTGCCAGCAGTTTGGGACAGGGCACAGACGAGCAGTACTTC.

The CDR3 DNA sequence: TGTGCCAGCAGCCCGATTAATCAGCCCCAGCATTTT. Protein sequence: CASSPINQPQHF. The chain combines TRBV7-9 with TRBJ1-5; no firm D call. This CDR3 is 12 amino acids long. V was clipped by 5 bases and J by 4 bases, with 6 bases between them. CDR1 and CDR2 (germline): SEHNR, FQNEAQ (reference sequence).

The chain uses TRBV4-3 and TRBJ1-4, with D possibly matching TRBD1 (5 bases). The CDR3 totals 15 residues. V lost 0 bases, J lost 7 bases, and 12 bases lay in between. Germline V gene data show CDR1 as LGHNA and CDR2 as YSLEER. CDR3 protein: CASSQESWGGEKLFF. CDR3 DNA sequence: TGCGCCAGCAGCCAAGAATCTTGGGGGGGTGAAAAACTGTTTTTT.

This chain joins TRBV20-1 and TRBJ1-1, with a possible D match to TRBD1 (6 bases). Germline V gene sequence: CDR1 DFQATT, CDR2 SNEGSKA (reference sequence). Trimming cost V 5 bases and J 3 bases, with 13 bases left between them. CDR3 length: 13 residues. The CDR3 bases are TGCAGTGCTCGCAGGGGTATGGACACTGAAGCTTTCTTT. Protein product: CSARRGMDTEAFF.

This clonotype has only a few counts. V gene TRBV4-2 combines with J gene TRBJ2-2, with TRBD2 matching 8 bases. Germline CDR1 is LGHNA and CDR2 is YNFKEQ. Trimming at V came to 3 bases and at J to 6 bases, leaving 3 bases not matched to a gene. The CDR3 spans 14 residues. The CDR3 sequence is CASSHGGAAGELFF. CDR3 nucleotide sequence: TGTGCCAGCAGCCACGGGGGGGCCGCCGGGGAGCTGTTTTTT.

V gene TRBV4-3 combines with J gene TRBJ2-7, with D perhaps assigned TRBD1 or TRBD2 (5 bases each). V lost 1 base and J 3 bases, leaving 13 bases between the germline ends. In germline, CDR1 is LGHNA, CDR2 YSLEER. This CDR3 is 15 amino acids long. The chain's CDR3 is CASSQAGDGFYEQYF. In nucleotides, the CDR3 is TGCGCCAGCAGCCAAGCTGGGGACGGCTTCTACGAGCAGTACTTC.

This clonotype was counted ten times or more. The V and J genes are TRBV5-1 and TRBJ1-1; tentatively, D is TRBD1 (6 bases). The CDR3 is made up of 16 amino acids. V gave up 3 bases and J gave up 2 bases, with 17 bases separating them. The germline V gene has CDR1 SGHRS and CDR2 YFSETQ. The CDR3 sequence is CASSSGDHRENTEAFF. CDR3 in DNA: TGCGCCAGCAGCTCGGGGGACCACAGGGAAAACACTGAAGCTTTCTTT.

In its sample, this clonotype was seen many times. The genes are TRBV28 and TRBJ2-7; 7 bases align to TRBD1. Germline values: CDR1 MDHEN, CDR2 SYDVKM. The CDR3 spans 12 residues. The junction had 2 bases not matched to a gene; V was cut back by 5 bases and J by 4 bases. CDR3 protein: CASSPQGYEQYV. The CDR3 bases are TGTGCCAGCAGTCCACAGGGGTACGAGCAGTACGTC.

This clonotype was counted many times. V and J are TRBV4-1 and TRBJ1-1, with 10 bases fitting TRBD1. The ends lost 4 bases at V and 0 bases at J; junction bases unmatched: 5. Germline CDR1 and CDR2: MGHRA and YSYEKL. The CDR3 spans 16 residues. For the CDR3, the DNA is TGCGCCAGCAGCCCGCGGGACAGGGGCATGAACACTGAAGCTTTCTTT. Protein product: CASSPRDRGMNTEAFF.

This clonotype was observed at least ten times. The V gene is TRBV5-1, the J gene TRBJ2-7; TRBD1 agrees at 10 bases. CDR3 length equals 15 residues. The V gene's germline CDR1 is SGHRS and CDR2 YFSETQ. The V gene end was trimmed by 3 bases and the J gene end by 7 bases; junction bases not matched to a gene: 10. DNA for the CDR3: TGCGCCAGCAGCTCCGGGACAGGGGTCCGTTTTGAGCAGTACTTC. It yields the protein CASSSGTGVRFEQYF.

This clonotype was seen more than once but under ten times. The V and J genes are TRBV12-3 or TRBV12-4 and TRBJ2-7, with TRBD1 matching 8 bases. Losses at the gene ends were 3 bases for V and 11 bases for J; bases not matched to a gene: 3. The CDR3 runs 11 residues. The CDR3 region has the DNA TGTGCCAGCAGTTTCGGACAGGGAGAGTACTTC. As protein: CASSFGQGEYF.

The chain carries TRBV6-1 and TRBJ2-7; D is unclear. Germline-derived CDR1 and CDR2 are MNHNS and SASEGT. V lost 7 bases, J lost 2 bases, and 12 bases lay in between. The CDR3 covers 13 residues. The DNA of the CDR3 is TGTGCCAGCACGAGGTGGGGTACCTACGAGCAGTACGTC. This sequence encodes CASTRWGTYEQYV.

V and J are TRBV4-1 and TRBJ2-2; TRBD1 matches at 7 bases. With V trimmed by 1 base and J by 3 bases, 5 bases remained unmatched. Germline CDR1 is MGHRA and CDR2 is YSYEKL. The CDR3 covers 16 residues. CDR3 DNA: TGCGCCAGCAGCCAAGTGGGAGACAGGGACACCGGGGAGCTGTTTTTT. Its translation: CASSQVGDRDTGELFF.

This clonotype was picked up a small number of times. The CDR3 DNA is TGTGCCAGCAGTGGCACCGGGACTGGCTTCGGGGAGCAGTTCTTC. Translation: CASSGTGTGFGEQFF. The V gene is TRBV6-2 or TRBV6-3, the J gene TRBJ2-1, with D possibly TRBD2 on 6 matching bases. The CDR3 contains 15 residues. With 5 bases removed from V and 10 bases from J, the gap between germline ends came to 21 bases. Germline V gene data show CDR1 as MNHEY and CDR2 as SVGEGT.

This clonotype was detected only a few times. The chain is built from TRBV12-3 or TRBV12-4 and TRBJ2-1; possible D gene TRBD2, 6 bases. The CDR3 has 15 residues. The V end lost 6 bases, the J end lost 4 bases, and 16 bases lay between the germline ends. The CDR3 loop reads CASSTSGPGYNEQFF. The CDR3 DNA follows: TGTGCCAGCAGCACGAGCGGGCCGGGGTACAATGAGCAGTTCTTC.

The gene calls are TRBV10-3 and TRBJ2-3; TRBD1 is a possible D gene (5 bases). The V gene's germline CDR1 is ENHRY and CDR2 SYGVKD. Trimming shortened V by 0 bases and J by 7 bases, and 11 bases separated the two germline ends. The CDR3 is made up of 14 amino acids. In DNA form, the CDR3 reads TGTGCCATCAGTGAGTCAGGGGTTGTGAATACGCAGTATTTT. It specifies CAISESGVVNTQYF.

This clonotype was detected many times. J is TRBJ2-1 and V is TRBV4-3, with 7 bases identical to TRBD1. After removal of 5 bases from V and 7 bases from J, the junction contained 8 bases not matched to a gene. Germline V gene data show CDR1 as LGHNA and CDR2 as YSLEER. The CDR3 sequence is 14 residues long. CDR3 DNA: TGCGCCAGCAGCGTACAGGGGCGCGGGAATGAGCAGTTCTTC. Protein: CASSVQGRGNEQFF.

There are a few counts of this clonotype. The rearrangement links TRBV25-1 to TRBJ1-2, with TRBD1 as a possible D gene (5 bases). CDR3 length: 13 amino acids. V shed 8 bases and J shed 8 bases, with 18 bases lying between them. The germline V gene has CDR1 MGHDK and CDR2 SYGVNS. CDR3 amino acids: CASRPSGEGGYTF. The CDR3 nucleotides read TGTGCCAGCCGACCCTCGGGGGAGGGGGGCTACACCTTC.

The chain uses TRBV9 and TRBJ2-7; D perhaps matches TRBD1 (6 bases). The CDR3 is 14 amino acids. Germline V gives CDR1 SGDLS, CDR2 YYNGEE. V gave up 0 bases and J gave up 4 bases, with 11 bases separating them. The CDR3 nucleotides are TGTGCCAGCAGCGTAGGGACAGCCGCGTACGAGCAGTACTTC. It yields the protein CASSVGTAAYEQYF.

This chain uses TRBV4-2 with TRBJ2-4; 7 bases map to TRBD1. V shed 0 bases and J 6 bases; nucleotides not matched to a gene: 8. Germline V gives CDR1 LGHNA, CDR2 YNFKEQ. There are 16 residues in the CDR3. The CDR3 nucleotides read TGTGCCAGCAGCCAAGATGCAGGGGGTGGTATAAACATTCAGTACTTC. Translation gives CASSQDAGGGINIQYF.

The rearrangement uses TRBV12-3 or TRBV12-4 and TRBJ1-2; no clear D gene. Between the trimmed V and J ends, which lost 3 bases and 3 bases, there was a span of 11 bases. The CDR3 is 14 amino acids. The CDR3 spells CASSLDAQDYGYTF. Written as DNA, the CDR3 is TGTGCCAGCAGTTTGGACGCCCAGGACTATGGCTACACCTTC.

CDR3: CSGGWGTDGNTIYF. CDR3 DNA sequence: TGCAGCGGTGGGTGGGGTACCGATGGAAACACCATATATTTT. This chain uses TRBV29-1 with TRBJ1-3; no reliable D call. This CDR3 comprises 14 residues. Germline CDR1 SQVTM, CDR2 ANQGSEA. Trimming left V 7 bases short and J 3 bases short, with 16 bases between.